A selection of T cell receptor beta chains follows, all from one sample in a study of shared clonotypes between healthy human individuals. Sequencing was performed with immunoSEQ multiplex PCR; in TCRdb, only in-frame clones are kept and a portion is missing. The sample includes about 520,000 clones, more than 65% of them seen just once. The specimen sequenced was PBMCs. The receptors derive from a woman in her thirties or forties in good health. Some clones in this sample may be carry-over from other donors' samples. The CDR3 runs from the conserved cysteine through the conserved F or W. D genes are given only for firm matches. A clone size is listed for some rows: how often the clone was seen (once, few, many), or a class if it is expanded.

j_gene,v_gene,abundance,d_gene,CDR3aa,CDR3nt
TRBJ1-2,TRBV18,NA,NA,CASSPSAGGKLYGYTF,TGTGCCAGCTCACCATCGGCCGGGGGGAAACTCTATGGCTACACCTTC
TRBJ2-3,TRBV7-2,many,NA,CASSPVGGLLWDTQYF,TGTGCCAGCAGCCCCGTTGGGGGGCTATTATGGGATACGCAGTATTTT
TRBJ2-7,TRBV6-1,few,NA,CASNTRTYEQYF,TGTGCCAGCAACACCAGAACCTACGAGCAGTACTTC
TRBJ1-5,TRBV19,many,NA,CASSMDRGQPQHF,TGTGCCAGTAGTATGGACAGAGGCCAGCCCCAGCATTTT
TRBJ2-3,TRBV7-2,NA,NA,CASSSFSVPGQYF,TGTGCCAGCAGCTCCTTCTCAGTACCAGGGCAGTATTTT
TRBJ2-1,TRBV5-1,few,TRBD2,CASSPSGGGNEQFF,TGCGCCAGCAGCCCCTCTGGCGGGGGGAATGAGCAGTTCTTC
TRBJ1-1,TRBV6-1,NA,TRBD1,CASSKNPGQGVEAFF,TGTGCCAGCAGTAAAAATCCGGGACAGGGAGTTGAAGCTTTCTTT
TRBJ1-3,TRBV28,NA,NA,CASNEFSGNTIYF,TGTGCCTCAAACGAATTCTCTGGAAACACCATATATTTT
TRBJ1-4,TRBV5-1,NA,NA,CASSSGPTNEKLFF,TGCGCCAGCAGCTCAGGGCCAACTAATGAAAAACTGTTTTTT
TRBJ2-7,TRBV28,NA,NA,CASRRDASGEQYF,TGTGCCAGCAGACGGGACGCATCGGGGGAGCAGTACTTC
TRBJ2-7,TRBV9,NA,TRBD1,CASSPLTGTGIYEQYF,TGTGCCAGCAGCCCTTTAACCGGGACAGGGATCTACGAGCAGTACTTC
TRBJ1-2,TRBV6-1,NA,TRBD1,CASSTRQGGEYGYTF,TGTGCCAGCAGTACCCGACAGGGGGGCGAGTATGGCTACACCTTC
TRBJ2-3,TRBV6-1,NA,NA,CASRRGSTDTQYF,TGTGCCAGCAGGCGAGGGTCCACAGATACGCAGTATTTT
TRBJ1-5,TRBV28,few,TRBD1,CASSATGDNQPQHF,TGTGCCAGCAGCGCGACAGGGGACAATCAGCCCCAGCATTTT
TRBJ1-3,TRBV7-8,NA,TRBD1,CASSLGGTGAGNTIYF,TGTGCCAGCAGCTTGGGCGGGACAGGGGCTGGAAACACCATATATTTT
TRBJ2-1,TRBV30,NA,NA,CAWSGGGDEQFF,TGTGCCTGGAGTGGAGGGGGGGATGAGCAGTTCTTC
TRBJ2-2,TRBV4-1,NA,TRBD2,CASSQTSGRADGELFF,TGCGCCAGCAGCCAAACTAGCGGGAGGGCCGACGGGGAGCTGTTTTTT
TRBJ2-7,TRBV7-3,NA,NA,CASSLGPNSYEQYF,TGTGCCAGCAGCTTAGGACCGAACTCATACGAGCAGTACTTC
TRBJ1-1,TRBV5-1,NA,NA,CASSSSEGEAFF,TGCGCCAGCTCGTCCAGCGAGGGGGAAGCTTTCTTT
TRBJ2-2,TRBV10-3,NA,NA,CAIGVSGELFF,TGTGCCATCGGGGTTTCCGGGGAGCTGTTTTTT